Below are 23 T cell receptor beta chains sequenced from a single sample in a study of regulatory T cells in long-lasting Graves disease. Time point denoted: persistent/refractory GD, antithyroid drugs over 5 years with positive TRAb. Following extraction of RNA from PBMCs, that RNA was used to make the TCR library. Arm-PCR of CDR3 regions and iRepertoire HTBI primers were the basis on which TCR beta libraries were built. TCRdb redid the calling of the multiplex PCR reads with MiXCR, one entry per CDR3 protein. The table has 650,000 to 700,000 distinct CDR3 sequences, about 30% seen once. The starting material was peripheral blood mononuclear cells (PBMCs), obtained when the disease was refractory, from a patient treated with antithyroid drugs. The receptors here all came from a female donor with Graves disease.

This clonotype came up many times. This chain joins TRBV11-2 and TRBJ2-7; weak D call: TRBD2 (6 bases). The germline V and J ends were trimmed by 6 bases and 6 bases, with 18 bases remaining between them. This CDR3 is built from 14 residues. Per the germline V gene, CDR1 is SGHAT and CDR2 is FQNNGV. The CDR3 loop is CASSWGGVQSEQYF. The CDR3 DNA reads TGTGCCAGCAGTTGGGGCGGGGTCCAAAGCGAGCAGTACTTC.

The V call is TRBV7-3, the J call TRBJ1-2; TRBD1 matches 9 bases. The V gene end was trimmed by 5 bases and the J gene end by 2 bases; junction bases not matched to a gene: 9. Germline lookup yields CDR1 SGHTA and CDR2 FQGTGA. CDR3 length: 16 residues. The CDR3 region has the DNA TGTGCCAGCAGCCCCGGGACAGGGCAGAGAAACTATGGCTACACCTTC. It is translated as CASSPGTGQRNYGYTF. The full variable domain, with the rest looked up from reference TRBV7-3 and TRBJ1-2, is GAGVSQTPSNKVTEKGKYVELRCDPISGHTALYWYRQSLGQGPEFLIYFQGTGAADDSGLPNDRFFAVRPEGSVSTLKIQRTERGDSAVYLCASSPGTGQRNYGYTFGSGTRLTVV.

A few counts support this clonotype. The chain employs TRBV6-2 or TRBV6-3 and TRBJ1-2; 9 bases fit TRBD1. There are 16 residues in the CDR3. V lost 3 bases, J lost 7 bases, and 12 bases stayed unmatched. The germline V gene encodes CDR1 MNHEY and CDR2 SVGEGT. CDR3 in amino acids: CASSYGVGQGIGGYTF. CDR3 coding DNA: TGTGCCAGCAGTTATGGGGTGGGACAGGGAATAGGTGGCTACACCTTC.

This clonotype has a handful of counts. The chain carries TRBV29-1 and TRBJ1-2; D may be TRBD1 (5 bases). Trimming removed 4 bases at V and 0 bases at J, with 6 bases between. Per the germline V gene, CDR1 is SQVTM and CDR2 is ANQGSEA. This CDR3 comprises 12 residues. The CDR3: CSVVTANYGYTF. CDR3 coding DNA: TGCAGCGTTGTGACAGCTAACTATGGCTACACCTTC. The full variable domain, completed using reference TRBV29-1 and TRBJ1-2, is SAVISQKPSRDICQRGTSLTIQCQVDSQVTMMFWYRQQPGQSLTLIATANQGSEATYESGFVIDKFPISRPNLTFSTLTVSNMSPEDSSIYLCSVVTANYGYTFGSGTRLTVV.

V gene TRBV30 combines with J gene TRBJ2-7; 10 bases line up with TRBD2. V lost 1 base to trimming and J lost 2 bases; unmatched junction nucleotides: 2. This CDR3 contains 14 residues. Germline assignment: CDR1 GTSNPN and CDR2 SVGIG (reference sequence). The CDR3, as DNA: TGTGCCTGGAGTGCCGGGACTAGCGCCTACGAGCAGTACTTC. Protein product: CAWSAGTSAYEQYF.

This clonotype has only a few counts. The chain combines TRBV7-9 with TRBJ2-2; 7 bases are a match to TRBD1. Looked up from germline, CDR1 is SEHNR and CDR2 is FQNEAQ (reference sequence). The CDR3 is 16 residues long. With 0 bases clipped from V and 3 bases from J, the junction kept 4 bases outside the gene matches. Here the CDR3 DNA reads TGTGCCAGCAGCTTAGCTGGTCAGGGGGACACCGGGGAGCTGTTTTTT. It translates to CASSLAGQGDTGELFF.

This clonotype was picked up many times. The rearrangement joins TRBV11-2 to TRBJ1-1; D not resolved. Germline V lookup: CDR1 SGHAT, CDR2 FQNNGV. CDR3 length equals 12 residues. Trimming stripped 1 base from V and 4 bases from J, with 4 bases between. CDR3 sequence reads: CASSLVSTEAFF. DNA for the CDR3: TGTGCCAGCAGCTTAGTGTCCACTGAAGCTTTCTTT.

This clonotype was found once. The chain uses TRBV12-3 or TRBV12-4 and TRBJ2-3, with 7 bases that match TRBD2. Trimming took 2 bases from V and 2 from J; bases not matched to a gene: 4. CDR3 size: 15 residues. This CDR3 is CASSLYTSATDTQYF. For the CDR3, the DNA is TGTGCCAGCAGTTTATATACTAGCGCCACAGATACGCAGTATTTT.

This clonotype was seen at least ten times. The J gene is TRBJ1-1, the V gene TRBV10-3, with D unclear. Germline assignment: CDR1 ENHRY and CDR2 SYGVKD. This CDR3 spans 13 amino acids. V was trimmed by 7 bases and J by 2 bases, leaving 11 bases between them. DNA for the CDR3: TGTGCCATCACTTCCGAAACTAACACTGAAGCTTTCTTT. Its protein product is CAITSETNTEAFF.

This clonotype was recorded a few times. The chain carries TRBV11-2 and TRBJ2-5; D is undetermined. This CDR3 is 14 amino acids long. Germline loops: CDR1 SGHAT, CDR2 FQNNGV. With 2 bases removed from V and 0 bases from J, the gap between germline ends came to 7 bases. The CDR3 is CASSLKEYQETQYF. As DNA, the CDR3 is TGTGCCAGCAGCTTAAAGGAGTACCAAGAGACCCAGTACTTC.

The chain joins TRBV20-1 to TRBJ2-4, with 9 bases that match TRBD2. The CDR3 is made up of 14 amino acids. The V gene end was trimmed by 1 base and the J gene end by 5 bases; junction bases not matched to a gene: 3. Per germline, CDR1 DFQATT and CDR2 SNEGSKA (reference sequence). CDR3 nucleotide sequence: TGCAGTGCTAGAGGCGGGAGGGTAGAAAACATTCAGTACTTC. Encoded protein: CSARGGRVENIQYF.

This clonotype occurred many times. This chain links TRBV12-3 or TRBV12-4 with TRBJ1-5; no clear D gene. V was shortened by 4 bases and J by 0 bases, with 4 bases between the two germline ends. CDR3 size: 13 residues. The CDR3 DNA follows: TGTGCCAGCAGTTCCACTAGCAATCAGCCCCAGCATTTT. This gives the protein CASSSTSNQPQHF.

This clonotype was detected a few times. This CDR3 is CASSPPPAGDISRYQPQHF. As DNA, the CDR3 is TGTGCCAGCAGTCCTCCCCCGGCAGGGGACATATCGCGCTATCAGCCCCAGCATTTT. The chain employs TRBV28 and TRBJ1-5; TRBD1 might be the D (6 bases). The CDR3 sequence is 19 residues long. CDR1 is MDHEN, CDR2 SYDVKM, per germline. V gave up 5 bases and J gave up 5 bases, with 28 bases separating them.

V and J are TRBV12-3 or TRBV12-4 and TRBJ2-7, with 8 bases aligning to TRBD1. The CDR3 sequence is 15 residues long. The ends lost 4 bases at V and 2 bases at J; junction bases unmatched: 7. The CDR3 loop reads CASSSGTGSPYEQYF. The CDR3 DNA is TGTGCCAGCAGTTCCGGGACAGGATCTCCCTACGAGCAGTACTTC.

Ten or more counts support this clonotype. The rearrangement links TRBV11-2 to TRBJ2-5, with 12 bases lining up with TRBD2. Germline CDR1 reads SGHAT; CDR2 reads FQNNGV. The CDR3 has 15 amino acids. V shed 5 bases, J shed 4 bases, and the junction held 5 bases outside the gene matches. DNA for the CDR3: TGTGCCAGCAGCCTAATACTAGCGGGAGGAGAGACCCAGTACTTC. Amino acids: CASSLILAGGETQYF.

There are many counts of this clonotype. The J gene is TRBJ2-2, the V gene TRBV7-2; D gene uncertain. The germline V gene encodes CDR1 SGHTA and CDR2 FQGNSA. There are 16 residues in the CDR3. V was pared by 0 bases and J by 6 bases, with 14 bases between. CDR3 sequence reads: CASSLAPSLRPGELFF. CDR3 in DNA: TGTGCCAGCAGCTTAGCGCCTTCCTTGCGTCCCGGGGAGCTGTTTTTT.

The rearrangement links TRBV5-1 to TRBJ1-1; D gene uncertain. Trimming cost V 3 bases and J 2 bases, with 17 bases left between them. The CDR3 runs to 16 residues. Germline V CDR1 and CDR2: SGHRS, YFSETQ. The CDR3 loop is CASSSGHRRGNTEAFF. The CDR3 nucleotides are TGCGCCAGCAGCTCCGGCCATAGACGGGGAAACACTGAAGCTTTCTTT.

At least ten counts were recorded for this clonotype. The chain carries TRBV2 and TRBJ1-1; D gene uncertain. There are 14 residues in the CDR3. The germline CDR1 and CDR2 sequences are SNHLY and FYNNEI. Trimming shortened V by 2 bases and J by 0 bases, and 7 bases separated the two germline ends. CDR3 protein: CASSEMAVNTEAFF. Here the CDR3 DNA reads TGTGCCAGCAGTGAAATGGCGGTGAACACTGAAGCTTTCTTT.

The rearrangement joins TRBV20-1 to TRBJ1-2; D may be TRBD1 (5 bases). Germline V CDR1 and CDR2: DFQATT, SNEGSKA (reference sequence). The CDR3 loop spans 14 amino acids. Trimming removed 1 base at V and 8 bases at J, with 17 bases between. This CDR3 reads CSARGGGWDRGYTF. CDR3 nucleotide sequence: TGCAGTGCTAGAGGTGGGGGGTGGGATCGGGGCTACACCTTC.

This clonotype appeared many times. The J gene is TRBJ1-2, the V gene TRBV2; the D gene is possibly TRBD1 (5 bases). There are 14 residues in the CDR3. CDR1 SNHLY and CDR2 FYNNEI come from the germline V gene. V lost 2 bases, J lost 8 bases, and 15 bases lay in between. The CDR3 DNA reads TGTGCCAGCAGTGAAAGGGCGACGGGGCGAGGCTACACCTTC. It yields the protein CASSERATGRGYTF.

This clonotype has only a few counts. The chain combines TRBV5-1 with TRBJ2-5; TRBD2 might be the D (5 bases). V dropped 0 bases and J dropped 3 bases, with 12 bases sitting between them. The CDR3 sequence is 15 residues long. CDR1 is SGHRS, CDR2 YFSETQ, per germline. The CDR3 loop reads CASSLAATEEETQYF. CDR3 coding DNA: TGCGCCAGCAGCTTGGCCGCGACGGAGGAAGAGACCCAGTACTTC.

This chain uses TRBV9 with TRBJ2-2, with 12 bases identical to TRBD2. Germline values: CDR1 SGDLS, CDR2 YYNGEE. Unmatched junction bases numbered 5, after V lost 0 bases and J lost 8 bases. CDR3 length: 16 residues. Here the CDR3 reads CASSVATSGSQGELFF. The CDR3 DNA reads TGTGCCAGCAGCGTAGCGACTAGCGGGAGTCAAGGGGAGCTGTTTTTT.

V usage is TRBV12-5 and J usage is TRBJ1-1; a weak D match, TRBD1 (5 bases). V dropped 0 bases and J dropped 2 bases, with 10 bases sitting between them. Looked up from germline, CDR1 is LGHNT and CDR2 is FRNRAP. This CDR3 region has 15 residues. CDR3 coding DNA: TGTGCTAGTGGTTTGGTACGACAGTTCAACACTGAAGCTTTCTTT. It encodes CASGLVRQFNTEAFF.